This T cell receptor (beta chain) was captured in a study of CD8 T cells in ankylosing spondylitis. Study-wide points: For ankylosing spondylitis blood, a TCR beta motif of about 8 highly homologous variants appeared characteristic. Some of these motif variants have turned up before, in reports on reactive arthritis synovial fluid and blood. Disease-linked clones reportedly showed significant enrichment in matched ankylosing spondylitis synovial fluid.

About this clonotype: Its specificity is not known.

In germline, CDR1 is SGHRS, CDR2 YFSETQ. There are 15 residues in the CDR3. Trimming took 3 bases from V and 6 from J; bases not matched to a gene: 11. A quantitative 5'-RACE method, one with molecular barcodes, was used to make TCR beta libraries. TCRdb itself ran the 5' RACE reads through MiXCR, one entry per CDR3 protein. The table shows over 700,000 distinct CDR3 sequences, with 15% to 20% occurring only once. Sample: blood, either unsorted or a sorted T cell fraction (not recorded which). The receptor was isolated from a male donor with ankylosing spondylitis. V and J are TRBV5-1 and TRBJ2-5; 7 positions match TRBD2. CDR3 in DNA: TGCGCCAGCAGCTCCGACCCCGGACTAGTCCAGACCCAGTACTTC. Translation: CASSSDPGLVQTQYF.